This is a list of T cell receptor beta chains from one sample in a study of cytomegalovirus exposure and HLA in healthy donors. Libraries were prepared by immunoSEQ multiplex PCR; TCRdb keeps only in-frame clonotypes and omits some of them. The sample lists about 150,000 clones; roughly 80% were seen once. The sample was PBMCs. These receptors all come from a woman between 50 and 59 years old in good health and CMV-seropositive. The CDR3 runs from the conserved cysteine through the conserved F or W. The order of the fields is CDR3 protein, CDR3 DNA, clone size, J gene, CDR3 length, V gene, D gene. A D gene is named only where the DNA matches it firmly. Clone size, where shown, is once, few, many, or a class for clones that have expanded.

CASSYSHKRARETQYF TGTGCCAGCAGTTACTCACACAAGCGGGCCAGGGAGACCCAGTACTTC - TRBJ2-5 16 TRBV6-5 -
CASSLGVNEQFF TGTGCCAGCAGCTTGGGAGTAAATGAGCAGTTCTTC - TRBJ2-1 12 TRBV5-4 -
CSVWTGGVYGYTF TGCAGCGTCTGGACAGGGGGCGTCTATGGCTACACCTTC - TRBJ1-2 13 TRBV29-1 TRBD1
CASSPRLAGGYTGELFF TGTGCCAGCAGTCCCCGACTAGCGGGGGGGTACACCGGGGAGCTGTTTTTT - TRBJ2-2 17 TRBV7-9 TRBD2
CASSLEAGGDEQFF TGTGCCAGCAGCTTAGAGGCGGGGGGCGACGAGCAGTTCTTC - TRBJ2-1 14 TRBV7-8 TRBD2
CASSYSTDTYEQYF TGTGCCAGCAGTTACTCGACAGACACCTACGAGCAGTACTTC - TRBJ2-7 14 TRBV6-5 -
CASSQGVAGTEAFF TGCGCCAGCAGCCAAGGGGTGGCGGGGACTGAAGCTTTCTTT once TRBJ1-1 14 TRBV4-3 -
CASSPVGQGATDTQYF TGTGCCAGCTCACCCGTTGGACAGGGGGCAACAGATACGCAGTATTTT - TRBJ2-3 16 TRBV18 TRBD1
CAISDPGTSTEAFF TGTGCCATCAGTGACCCAGGGACATCGACTGAAGCTTTCTTT - TRBJ1-1 14 TRBV10-3 -
CASSPPGGRLDNEQFF TGTGCCAGCAGCCCCCCGGGGGGGCGTTTGGACAATGAGCAGTTCTTC once TRBJ2-1 16 TRBV28 TRBD2
CSVRGTIGEQYF TGCAGCGTCAGGGGAACGATCGGCGAGCAGTACTTC - TRBJ2-7 12 TRBV29-1 -
CASSPVDRGNIQYF TGTGCCAGCTCACCAGTCGACAGGGGGAACATTCAGTACTTC - TRBJ2-4 14 TRBV18 TRBD1
CASSQGLLDTQYF TGTGCCAGCAGCCAAGGGCTTCTAGATACGCAGTATTTT once TRBJ2-3 13 TRBV4-2 -
CANPSARGPYRPQHF TGTGCCAATCCTTCCGCCAGGGGTCCTTATCGGCCCCAGCATTTT - TRBJ1-5 15 TRBV5-6 -
CASNTRGADRNEQFF TGTGCCAGCAACACGCGAGGGGCCGACAGGAATGAGCAGTTCTTC - TRBJ2-1 15 TRBV28 -
CASSVATRGGEQYF TGTGCCAGCAGCGTAGCTACTAGGGGAGGGGAGCAGTACTTC - TRBJ2-7 14 TRBV9 TRBD2
CASKDDGGAGEKLFF TGTGCCAGCAAAGATGATGGGGGGGCTGGTGAAAAACTGTTTTTT - TRBJ1-4 15 TRBV27 -
CAISGTGGQPQHF TGTGCCATCAGCGGGACAGGTGGGCAGCCCCAGCATTTT - TRBJ1-5 13 TRBV10-3 TRBD1
CASHPGGQRETQYF TGTGCCAGTCACCCGGGGGGCCAGAGAGAGACCCAGTACTTC - TRBJ2-5 14 TRBV19 -
CASSVGGENTGELFF TGTGCCAGCAGCGTCGGGGGGGAAAACACCGGGGAGCTGTTTTTT - TRBJ2-2 15 TRBV5-4 TRBD2
CASSSLPTGELFF TGTGCCAGCAGCTCCCTTCCCACCGGGGAGCTGTTTTTT once TRBJ2-2 13 TRBV7-2 -
CASSPADGSSYNSPLHF TGTGCCAGCTCACCAGCCGACGGGAGCTCCTATAATTCACCCCTCCACTTT - TRBJ1-6 17 TRBV18 -
CASSSTTGIYEQYF TGTGCCAGCAGCTCAACGACAGGGATCTACGAGCAGTACTTC - TRBJ2-7 14 TRBV7-9 TRBD1
CASSPGTGPNGYTF TGTGCCAGTAGCCCCGGGACAGGGCCCAATGGCTACACCTTC few TRBJ1-2 14 TRBV19 TRBD1
CASSRTGSNNEQFF TGTGCCAGCAGCCGGACAGGGTCCAACAATGAGCAGTTCTTC - TRBJ2-1 14 TRBV2 TRBD1
CASLYSNQPQHF TGTGCCAGCCTGTATAGCAATCAGCCCCAGCATTTT - TRBJ1-5 12 TRBV19 -
CASSQQRGGQYEQYF TGCGCCAGCAGCCAACAACGGGGGGGCCAGTACGAGCAGTACTTC - TRBJ2-7 15 TRBV4-1 TRBD2
CASRGTGKTDTQYF TGTGCCAGCAGGGGAACAGGGAAAACAGATACGCAGTATTTT - TRBJ2-3 14 TRBV7-6 -
CASSRTGYEQYF TGTGCCAGCAGTCGGACAGGGTACGAGCAGTACTTC - TRBJ2-7 12 TRBV2 TRBD1
CASSPGPGGSSYEQYF TGCGCCAGCAGCCCGGGGCCAGGGGGCAGCTCCTACGAGCAGTACTTC few TRBJ2-7 16 TRBV5-1 TRBD1
CASSLESGGGHEQYF TGTGCCAGCAGCTTAGAAAGCGGGGGGGGCCACGAGCAGTACTTC - TRBJ2-7 15 TRBV7-2 TRBD2
CASSQEWTGDQPQHF TGCGCCAGCAGCCAAGAATGGACAGGGGATCAGCCCCAGCATTTT - TRBJ1-5 15 TRBV4-3 TRBD1
CSVEEGANTEAFF TGCAGCGTTGAGGAGGGGGCAAACACTGAAGCTTTCTTT - TRBJ1-1 13 TRBV29-1 TRBD1
CASRRFAGELFF TGTGCCAGCAGGCGTTTCGCCGGGGAGCTGTTTTTT - TRBJ2-2 12 TRBV6-1 -
CASSPRGGNYGYTF TGTGCCAGCAGCCCCAGAGGGGGAAACTATGGCTACACCTTC - TRBJ1-2 14 TRBV4-2 -
CASSPQGDTEAFF TGTGCCAGCAGCCCCCAGGGGGACACTGAAGCTTTCTTT - TRBJ1-1 13 TRBV7-9 TRBD1
CAWSTTGLEAFF TGTGCCTGGAGTACCACAGGGTTGGAAGCTTTCTTT once TRBJ1-1 12 TRBV30 -
CASSPETGGRTEAFF TGTGCCAGCTCACCAGAGACAGGGGGCCGAACTGAAGCTTTCTTT few TRBJ1-1 15 TRBV18 TRBD1
CASSRDRNQPQHF TGTGCCAGCAGTCGGGACAGAAATCAGCCCCAGCATTTT - TRBJ1-5 13 TRBV6-6 TRBD1
CASGWDYQPQHF TGTGCTAGTGGTTGGGACTATCAGCCCCAGCATTTT - TRBJ1-5 12 TRBV12-5 -
CATGVGAGGNQPQHF TGTGCCACGGGGGTTGGGGCAGGGGGAAATCAGCCCCAGCATTTT - TRBJ1-5 15 TRBV6-5 TRBD1
CASSVGTGVVFF TGTGCCAGTAGTGTCGGGACAGGAGTGGTGTTTTTT - TRBJ2-2 12 TRBV19 TRBD1
CASSDAGEGYGYTF TGTGCCAGCAGTGATGCAGGGGAGGGCTATGGCTACACCTTC few TRBJ1-2 14 TRBV25-1 -
CASSPPLRGGDEQFF TGTGCCAGCAGCCCCCCGCTTAGGGGGGGGGATGAGCAGTTCTTC - TRBJ2-1 15 TRBV7-9 -